The 13 T cell receptor beta chains below come from one sample, sequenced in a study of blood T cell repertoires in COVID-19. Assay: immunoSEQ multiplex PCR; the TCRdb copy retains only in-frame clones and omits some. The table includes more than 45,000 clones, less than 90% detected once. Sequenced material: peripheral blood. Every receptor here comes from a woman in her 70s with active COVID-19.

The chain employs TRBV18 and TRBJ2-1, with TRBD2 matching 8 bases. The CDR3 totals 19 residues. Per the germline V gene, CDR1 is KGHSH and CDR2 is LQKENI. The trim removed 0 bases at V and 2 bases at J, leaving 12 bases unmatched. CDR3: CASSPPGREGLGAYNEQFF. For the CDR3, the DNA is TGTGCCAGCTCACCACCCGGCAGGGAGGGACTAGGGGCCTACAATGAGCAGTTCTTC.

This sequence joins TRBV28 and TRBJ2-1; D gene unclear. Germline V gene lookup returns CDR1 MDHEN and CDR2 SYDVKM. The CDR3 spans 13 residues. V lost 3 bases and J 8 bases, leaving 11 bases between the germline ends. CDR3 sequence (DNA): TGTGCCAGCAGTTTTTCTTTTTCGGATGAGCAGTTCTTC. Protein product: CASSFSFSDEQFF.

The V gene is TRBV6-5, the J gene TRBJ1-1; no clear D. V was pared by 6 bases and J by 0 bases, with 8 bases between. From germline, CDR1 is MNHEY and CDR2 SVGAGI. The CDR3 spans 13 residues. CDR3 bases: TGTGCCAGCAGGGAGCCAGTGAACACTGAAGCTTTCTTT. Protein product: CASREPVNTEAFF.

In its sample, this clone was seen a few times. This chain links TRBV19 with TRBJ2-3; maybe TRBD1 (6 bases). Germline V gene data show CDR1 as LNHDA and CDR2 as SQIVND (reference sequence). CDR3 length equals 16 residues. The V end lost 0 bases, the J end lost 6 bases, and 16 bases lay between the germline ends. The CDR3 region is CASSIEGGRGRDTQYF. CDR3 nucleotides: TGTGCCAGTAGTATAGAAGGCGGCAGGGGTAGGGATACGCAGTATTTT.

The chain joins TRBV7-9 to TRBJ2-3, with D unresolved. The CDR3 extends over 14 amino acids. The germline V and J ends were trimmed by 5 bases and 4 bases, with 13 bases remaining between them. Germline V gene lookup returns CDR1 SEHNR and CDR2 FQNEAQ (reference sequence). This CDR3 reads CASSPQSMADTQYF. CDR3 bases: TGTGCCAGCAGCCCACAATCCATGGCAGATACGCAGTATTTT. Looking up the rest from reference TRBV7-9 and TRBJ2-3 gives the full variable domain: DTGVSQNPRHKITKRGQNVTFRCDPISEHNRLYWYRQTLGQGPEFLTYFQNEAQLEKSRLLSDRFSAERPKGSFSTLEIQRTEQGDSAMYLCASSPQSMADTQYFGPGTRLTVL.

This clone was seen a single time. The V call is TRBV9, the J call TRBJ2-7; TRBD2 matches at 11 bases. CDR1 and CDR2 (germline): SGDLS, YYNGEE. V shed 1 base and J 5 bases; nucleotides not matched to a gene: 8. The CDR3 has 16 amino acids. The CDR3 sequence: CASSVLSGRAVDEQYF. CDR3 nucleotide sequence: TGTGCCAGCAGCGTACTTAGCGGGAGGGCCGTCGACGAGCAGTACTTC.

The J gene is TRBJ2-6, the V gene TRBV10-3; possibly TRBD1 for D (5 bases). V lost 3 bases to trimming and J lost 0 bases, with 12 bases between them. Germline assignment: CDR1 ENHRY and CDR2 SYGVKD. The CDR3 spans 17 residues. The CDR3, as DNA: TGTGCCATCAGTGATAAGGGGTGGGGCTCTGGGGCCAACGTCCTGACTTTC. Protein sequence: CAISDKGWGSGANVLTF.

The rearrangement links TRBV6-5 to TRBJ2-3; tentative D call: TRBD1 (6 bases). The germline CDR1 and CDR2 sequences are MNHEY and SVGAGI. Trimming left V 2 bases short and J 3 bases short, with 9 bases between. This CDR3 has 14 residues. The CDR3 spells CASSYRTETDTQYF. The CDR3 DNA is TGTGCCAGCAGTTACCGGACAGAGACAGATACGCAGTATTTT.

The V and J genes are TRBV29-1 and TRBJ2-1, with TRBD2 matching over 10 bases. The CDR3 loop spans 16 amino acids. Germline-derived CDR1 and CDR2 are SQVTM and ANQGSEA. Germline trimming cut 0 bases from V and 8 bases from J; bases unmatched to any gene: 10. The CDR3 DNA is TGCAGCGTTGAAGACCGAACTAGCGGGATTGTCTATGAGCAGTTCTTC. It encodes CSVEDRTSGIVYEQFF.

This clone was picked up one time. The rearrangement joins TRBV7-9 to TRBJ2-2, with TRBD1 identical over 12 bases. The germline V gene has CDR1 SEHNR and CDR2 FQNEAQ (reference sequence). The ends lost 4 bases at V and 4 bases at J; junction bases unmatched: 7. The CDR3 runs to 17 residues. The CDR3 is CASSSSRDRGPTGELFF. CDR3 coding DNA: TGTGCCAGCAGCTCTAGCCGGGACAGGGGGCCCACCGGGGAGCTGTTTTTT.

The V and J genes are TRBV20-1 and TRBJ1-3, with D uncertain. CDR3 length: 16 amino acids. The ends were cut back, 3 bases at V and 0 bases at J, with 15 bases in the middle. Germline assignment: CDR1 DFQATT and CDR2 SNEGSKA (reference sequence). The CDR3 DNA is TGCAGTGCTAGTAAATTACTCCTCGTCTCTGGAAACACCATATATTTT. Its translation is CSASKLLLVSGNTIYF.

This chain links TRBV7-3 with TRBJ2-2; 10 bases match TRBD2. Germline CDR1 is SGHTA and CDR2 is FQGTGA. The CDR3 is made up of 18 amino acids. Trimming removed 5 bases from V and 3 bases from J; junction bases left unmatched: 12. The CDR3 spells CASSHPSAGGPDTGELFF. The CDR3 DNA follows: TGTGCCAGCAGCCATCCCTCAGCGGGAGGGCCGGACACCGGGGAGCTGTTTTTT. The full variable domain, in which reference TRBV7-3 and TRBJ2-2 provide the parts outside the CDR3, is GAGVSQTPSNKVTEKGKYVELRCDPISGHTALYWYRQSLGQGPEFLIYFQGTGAADDSGLPNDRFFAVRPEGSVSTLKIQRTERGDSAVYLCASSHPSAGGPDTGELFFGEGSRLTVL.

This sequence joins TRBV7-3 and TRBJ2-3; TRBD2 aligns across 8 bases. V shed 5 bases and J 4 bases; nucleotides not matched to a gene: 5. The CDR3 sequence is 14 residues long. Germline lookup yields CDR1 SGHTA and CDR2 FQGTGA. CDR3 coding DNA: TGTGCCAGCAGCAGAGAGCGGGAGTCAGATACGCAGTATTTT. Residues: CASSRERESDTQYF. Using reference TRBV7-3 and TRBJ2-3 for the parts outside the CDR3, the full variable domain is GAGVSQTPSNKVTEKGKYVELRCDPISGHTALYWYRQSLGQGPEFLIYFQGTGAADDSGLPNDRFFAVRPEGSVSTLKIQRTERGDSAVYLCASSRERESDTQYFGPGTRLTVL.